Included here is one TCR beta chain sequence, with context. This same CDR3 is encoded by further DNA sequences in the sample. The data were taken from a study of OX40 agonist ivuxolimab in advanced cancers. Looking at the study overall: While on treatment, patients had intravenous ivuxolimab at 0.01 to 10 mg/kg every 2 weeks. Earlier anti-PD-1, anti-PD-L1 or anti-CTLA-4 therapy was permitted; roughly 42% had received some. A partial response was reached by three patients: one with hepatocellular carcinoma and two with cutaneous melanoma.

Individuals having autoimmune disease history or systemic immunosuppression were not enrolled. This CDR3 comprises 12 residues. V was pared by 0 bases and J by 4 bases, with 4 bases between. Germline V gene lookup returns CDR1 SGDLS and CDR2 YYNGEE. Libraries were prepared by immunoSEQ multiplex PCR; TCRdb keeps only in-frame clonotypes and omits some of them. The table includes 99,000 or so clones, about 84% detected once. The source material was CD4+ or CD8+ T cells sorted from blood, sampled in a trial of the OX40 agonist ivuxolimab. The chain employs TRBV9 and TRBJ1-2; D not resolved. This clonotype was sampled from an adult with an advanced solid tumor such as melanoma, head and neck, liver or kidney cancer. The CDR3 protein is CASSVGSYGYTF. Here the CDR3 DNA reads TGTGCCAGCAGCGTAGGGAGCTATGGCTACACCTTC.